This TCR beta chain was recovered during a study of a mutant IDH1 vaccine in newly diagnosed glioma. Study background: Vaccination began 4-6 weeks post radiotherapy alone, or with temozolomide cycles. Previous treatment comprised radiotherapy, temozolomide, or both, mostly both.

Data came from immunoSEQ multiplex PCR; TCRdb stores just in-frame clones and leaves some out. The table shows 30,000 to 40,000 clones, with roughly 80% occurring only once. About this clone: The antigen is not known.

This CDR3 region has 14 residues. Trimming cost V 2 bases and J 9 bases, with 15 bases left between them. The germline V gene encodes CDR1 SGHRS and CDR2 YFSETQ. Study-level findings and limits: Changes to the top peripheral T cell clonotypes appeared unrelated to pseudoprogression.

The time point denotes: week 5, during vaccination. Every single dose of the vaccine, 300 ug of mutant IDH1 20-mer peptide, came with topical imiquimod. The chain combines TRBV5-1 with TRBJ2-4; D is uncertain. Sequenced here: PBMCs, sampled from a glioma patient whose treatment included an IDH1 peptide vaccine. The TCR originated in a man younger than 40 with glioma. The CDR3 spells CASSFGQSLAIQYF. CDR3 coding DNA: TGCGCCAGCAGCTTCGGGCAGAGCTTAGCCATTCAGTACTTC.